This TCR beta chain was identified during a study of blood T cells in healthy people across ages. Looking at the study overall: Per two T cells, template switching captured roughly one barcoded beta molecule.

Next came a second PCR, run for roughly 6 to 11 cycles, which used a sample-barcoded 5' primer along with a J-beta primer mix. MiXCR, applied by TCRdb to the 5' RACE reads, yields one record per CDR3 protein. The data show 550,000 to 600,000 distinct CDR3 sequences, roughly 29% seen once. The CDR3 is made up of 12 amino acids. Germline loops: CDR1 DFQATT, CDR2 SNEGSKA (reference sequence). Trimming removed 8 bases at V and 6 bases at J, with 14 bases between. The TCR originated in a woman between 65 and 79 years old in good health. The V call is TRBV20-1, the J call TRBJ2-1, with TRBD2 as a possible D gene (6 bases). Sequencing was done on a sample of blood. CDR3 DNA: TGCAGTACGGCTTGGGGAGGCAATGAGCAGTTCTTC. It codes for CSTAWGGNEQFF.